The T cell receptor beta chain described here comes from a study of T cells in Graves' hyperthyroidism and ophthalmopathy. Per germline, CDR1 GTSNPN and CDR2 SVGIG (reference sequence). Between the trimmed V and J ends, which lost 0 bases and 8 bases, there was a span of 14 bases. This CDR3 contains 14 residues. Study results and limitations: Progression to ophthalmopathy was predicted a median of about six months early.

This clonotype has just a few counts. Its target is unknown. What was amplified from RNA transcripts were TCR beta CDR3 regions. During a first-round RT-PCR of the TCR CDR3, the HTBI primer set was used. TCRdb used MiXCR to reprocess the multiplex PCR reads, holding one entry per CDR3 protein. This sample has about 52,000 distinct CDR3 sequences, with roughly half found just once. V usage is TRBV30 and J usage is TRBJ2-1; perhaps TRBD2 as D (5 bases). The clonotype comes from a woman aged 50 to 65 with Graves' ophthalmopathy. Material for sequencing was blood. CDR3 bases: TGTGCCTGGAGTGTCCCCCCCGGGAAGGATGAGCAGTTCTTC. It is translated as CAWSVPPGKDEQFF.